This T cell receptor beta chain is drawn from a study of blood T cell repertoires in COVID-19. The assay was immunoSEQ multiplex PCR, and TCRdb's table has in-frame clones only and misses some. This table has just over 85,000 clones, approximately 90% appearing once. CDR3 length: 14 amino acids. The germline V gene has CDR1 MNHNS and CDR2 SASEGT. Trimming took off 0 bases at V and 4 bases at J, with 9 bases between the two ends. This clone occurred once. Sequencing was done on a sample of peripheral blood. The V gene is TRBV6-1, the J gene TRBJ1-2; D call uncertain. The receptor was derived from a man over 45 with acute or convalescent COVID-19. CDR3 protein: CASSEAPTVYGYTF. The CDR3, as DNA: TGTGCCAGCAGTGAAGCGCCAACAGTCTATGGCTACACCTTC.